These 5 T cell receptor beta chains originate from one sample sequenced in a study of shared clonotypes between healthy human individuals. Assay: immunoSEQ multiplex PCR; the TCRdb copy retains only in-frame clones and omits some. The sample yields about 2 million clones, over 85% seen once. Sequencing was carried out using naive CD4+ T cells sorted from blood. Subset described: CD45RA+ positively selected. These receptors all come from a man aged 18 to 29 in good health.

The chain is built from TRBV27 and TRBJ1-2; D call uncertain. From germline, CDR1 is MNHEY and CDR2 SMNVEV (reference sequence). The CDR3 has 12 residues. DNA for the CDR3: TGTCCCCACCCAGGATCCCGCCATGGCTACACCTTC. This codes for CPHPGSRHGYTF.

The rearrangement links TRBV2 to TRBJ1-2; no clear D. Trimming stripped 4 bases from V and 4 bases from J, with 19 bases between. The germline V gene encodes CDR1 SNHLY and CDR2 FYNNEI. The CDR3 consists of 16 residues. The CDR3 nucleotides read TGTGCCAGCAGTGCTGGACCAAAACTACCCCTCTATGGCTACACCTTC. Translation gives CASSAGPKLPLYGYTF.

The rearrangement links TRBV2 to TRBJ2-5; D is unclear. CDR1 SNHLY and CDR2 FYNNEI come from the germline V gene. Deletions cut 8 bases from V and 5 bases from J, with 9 bases between. This CDR3 comprises 11 residues. The DNA of the CDR3 is TGTGCCAGCGATAGGGTCGAGACCCAGTACTTC. It codes for CASDRVETQYF.

This clone was detected only once. An end of the junction does not agree with germline; a read error may underlie this. The chain couples TRBV19 to TRBJ1-2, with TRBD1 matching over 8 bases. The germline V gene encodes CDR1 LNHDA and CDR2 SQIVND (reference sequence). The CDR3 spans 17 residues. The CDR3 DNA reads TGTGCCAGTAGTCCTACAGGGGGTCTCCTCACTAACTATGGCCACACCTTC. Protein sequence: CASSPTGGLLTNYGHTF.

This clone showed up just once. The rearrangement joins TRBV10-3 to TRBJ1-2; TRBD1 might be the D (6 bases). Trimming shortened V by 7 bases and J by 4 bases, and 13 bases separated the two germline ends. CDR1 ENHRY and CDR2 SYGVKD come from the germline V gene. The CDR3 spans 13 residues. CDR3 region: CAITGGPGYGYTF. CDR3 coding DNA: TGTGCCATCACCGGGGGGCCAGGCTATGGCTACACCTTC.